The 10 T cell receptor beta chains listed next were all sequenced from one sample in a study of T cells in Graves' hyperthyroidism and ophthalmopathy (dated by TCRdb to 2018 to 2020). Library creation used multiplex PCR. Sequencing was carried out with an Illumina HiSeq 2000. The TCR beta CDR3 regions were amplified from RNA transcripts. For the first round of RT-PCR on the TCR CDR3, the HTBI primer set was used together with the Qiagen OneStep RT-PCR kit. Starting from the raw public reads, TCRdb applied fastp trimming at Q25, assembled clones with MiXCR and retained in-frame beta chains. Every distinct CDR3 protein forms one entry, paired with its most common genes and DNA. Counted in this sample were 200,000 to 300,000 distinct CDR3 sequences; approximately 25% of them appeared once. The ten largest clones represent under 40% of the sample. The sample consisted of blood. The receptors originated from a woman aged 40 to 49 with Graves' ophthalmopathy.

This clonotype was seen more than once but under ten times. The chain links TRBV7-6 to TRBJ2-7; either TRBD1 or TRBD2 may supply D (5 bases each). V was trimmed by 2 bases and J by 2 bases, leaving 7 bases between them. Germline values: CDR1 SGHVS, CDR2 FNYEAQ. There are 13 residues in the CDR3. CDR3: CASSLWGTYEQYF. CDR3 DNA: TGTGCCAGCAGCTTATGGGGGACCTACGAGCAGTACTTC.

V usage is TRBV4-1 and J usage is TRBJ2-2; D uncertain. Germline lookup yields CDR1 MGHRA and CDR2 YSYEKL. Trimming left V 2 bases short and J 4 bases short, with 17 bases between. The CDR3 is 17 residues long. CDR3 sequence reads: CASSQFWAPSSTGELFF. CDR3 coding DNA: TGCGCCAGCAGCCAATTTTGGGCCCCATCTTCCACCGGGGAGCTGTTTTTT.

This clonotype has ten or more counts. This chain uses TRBV19 with TRBJ2-7; D perhaps matches TRBD2 (7 bases). V was clipped by 5 bases and J by 2 bases, with 10 bases between them. Per germline, CDR1 LNHDA and CDR2 SQIVND (reference sequence). CDR3 length equals 13 residues. The CDR3 reads CASSPGGPYEQYF. The CDR3 coding sequence is TGTGCCAGTAGTCCCGGGGGGCCCTACGAGCAGTACTTC.

For the CDR3, the DNA is TGTGCCAGCAGTTTGTGGCAGGGTATCGCCAGAGAGACCCAGTACTTC. The encoded protein is CASSLWQGIARETQYF. The chain links TRBV28 to TRBJ2-5, with a tentative D call TRBD1 (5 bases). CDR1 and CDR2 from the germline V gene are MDHEN and SYDVKM. V lost 3 bases to trimming and J lost 4 bases, with 18 bases between them. This CDR3 is built from 16 residues.

The rearrangement links TRBV12-3 or TRBV12-4 to TRBJ2-7; no clear D. The CDR3 runs to 17 residues. V lost 1 base and J lost 0, with 16 bases in between. Here the CDR3 DNA reads TGTGCCAGCAGTTTAGGAATTAGGACCCCCGGCTCCTACGAGCAGTACTTC. Translated, it gives CASSLGIRTPGSYEQYF.

This clonotype has a count of ten or more. V is TRBV11-2 and J is TRBJ1-1, with no clear D. Germline CDR1 SGHAT, CDR2 FQNNGV. Trimming left V 5 bases short and J 0 bases short, with 16 bases between. The length of the CDR3 is 16 residues. The CDR3 spells CASSPRLSALNTEAFF. CDR3 nucleotide sequence: TGTGCCAGCAGCCCCCGGCTCTCGGCCTTGAACACTGAAGCTTTCTTT.

This chain links TRBV9 with TRBJ2-5; 7 nucleotides align to TRBD2. Germline-derived CDR1 and CDR2 are SGDLS and YYNGEE. There are 15 residues in the CDR3. V shed 4 bases and J 5 bases; nucleotides not matched to a gene: 11. CDR3 sequence (DNA): TGTGCCAGCAGCACGATGGGGGGGATCGGCGAGACCCAGTACTTC. It encodes CASSTMGGIGETQYF. The full variable domain, rest sourced from reference TRBV9 and TRBJ2-5, is DSGVTQTPKHLITATGQRVTLRCSPRSGDLSVYWYQQSLDQGLQFLIQYYNGEERAKGNILERFSAQQFPDLHSELNLSSLELGDSALYFCASSTMGGIGETQYFGPGTRLLVL.

This clonotype came up many times. The chain employs TRBV7-2 and TRBJ2-5; TRBD1 matches at 7 bases. The CDR3 loop spans 14 amino acids. Germline loops: CDR1 SGHTA, CDR2 FQGNSA. V was clipped by 5 bases and J by 5 bases; unmatched bases: 8. The CDR3 region is CASSQATGFETQYF. DNA of the CDR3: TGTGCCAGCAGCCAGGCGACAGGGTTTGAGACCCAGTACTTC.

This clonotype was seen at least ten times. This chain joins TRBV12-3 or TRBV12-4 and TRBJ2-3; D call uncertain. The CDR3 covers 11 residues. With 7 bases removed from V and 6 bases from J, the gap between germline ends came to 8 bases. In DNA, the CDR3 is TGTGCCAGCAATCTAGGGGATACGCAGTATTTT. It yields the protein CASNLGDTQYF.

The V and J genes are TRBV6-5 and TRBJ1-2; D is possibly TRBD1 (6 bases). CDR1 and CDR2 from the germline V gene are MNHEY and SVGAGI. V lost 0 bases and J lost 8, with 16 bases in between. The CDR3 extends over 15 amino acids. The DNA for the CDR3 is TGTGCCAGCAGTTACTCTCAGGGGAGGGTGCGGGGCTACACCTTC. Residues: CASSYSQGRVRGYTF.